The next 4 T cell receptor beta chains were all read from a single sample in a study of spatial heterogeneity in lung cancer. TCRdb re-called the 5' RACE reads with MiXCR, one entry per CDR3 protein. There are around 4,000 distinct CDR3 sequences in the sample; 20% to 25% occur only once, and approximately 23% lies in the top ten. Time point of the sample: sample taken at primary tumor resection. In each case, whole RNA from tumor, nontumor lung or frozen PBMC was sequenced unsorted. Specimen: normal lung tissue next to the tumor, collected at surgery. These receptors all come from a female donor with early-stage non-small cell lung cancer.

This clonotype counts as medium-sized. Since it is a stray read in a library aimed at alpha chains, this beta chain has a size that is not meaningful. V gene TRBV7-2 combines with J gene TRBJ1-2; 7 bases fit TRBD1. Germline V gives CDR1 SGHTA, CDR2 FQGNSA. V shed 5 bases, J shed 0 bases, and the junction held 9 bases outside the gene matches. The CDR3 covers 16 residues. The CDR3 nucleotides are TGTGCCAGCAGCCCGTGGACAGGCCAAGCTAACTATGGCTACACCTTC. Translating it yields CASSPWTGQANYGYTF.

This clonotype was detected ten times or more. This beta chain represents an off-target read in a library built for alpha chains; its size is of limited meaning. CDR3 DNA sequence: TGCAGTGCTAGAAAACAGGTCATGAACACTGAAGCTTTCTTT. Translated, it gives CSARKQVMNTEAFF. This rearrangement joins TRBV20-1 to TRBJ1-1; possible D gene TRBD1, 5 bases. The CDR3 sequence is 14 residues long. V gave up 2 bases and J gave up 0 bases, with 10 bases separating them. Germline V gene sequence: CDR1 DFQATT, CDR2 SNEGSKA (reference sequence).

This clonotype is medium-sized within its sample. Found in a library prepared for alpha chains, this beta chain is an off-target read, and its abundance has little meaning. This chain connects TRBV9 to TRBJ2-4, with 9 positions matching TRBD1. The CDR3 totals 13 residues. The V segment lost 3 bases and the J segment 6 bases; nucleotides outside the gene matches: 1. Germline V gene lookup returns CDR1 SGDLS and CDR2 YYNGEE. Here the CDR3 reads CASSGGQGNIQYF. The CDR3 nucleotides are TGTGCCAGCAGCGGGGGACAGGGAAACATTCAGTACTTC.

Judged by abundance, this clonotype is medium-sized (0.01 to 0.1%). The library was built for alpha chains, so this beta chain is an off-target read and its size means little. The J gene is TRBJ2-7, the V gene TRBV6-5; 11 bases agree with TRBD2. The CDR3 contains 14 residues. Germline V gives CDR1 MNHEY, CDR2 SVGAGI. Unmatched junction bases numbered 5, after V lost 6 bases and J lost 4 bases. CDR3 DNA sequence: TGTGCCAGCAGCCCCGGGACTAGCGGTTACGAGCAGTACTTC. Its protein product is CASSPGTSGYEQYF.